This T cell receptor beta chain was profiled in a study of T cells in Graves' hyperthyroidism and ophthalmopathy. Using RNA transcripts as the source, TCR beta CDR3 regions were amplified. First-round RT-PCR targeting the TCR CDR3 was performed with the HTBI primer set. TCRdb independently ran MiXCR on the multiplex PCR reads; one entry per CDR3 protein. The sample holds 550,000 to 650,000 distinct CDR3 sequences; 14% are singletons and the top ten take about 15%. The definition of stable Graves' hyperthyroidism was no ophthalmopathy progression within 18 months. Pregnant or lactating patients were excluded, as were those with uncontrolled infection or other autoimmune disease. Clinical symptoms, serum thyroxine and TRAb, thyroid ultrasound and orbital computed tomography together formed the diagnostic basis. CDR3 length equals 14 residues. Looked up from germline, CDR1 is LGHDT and CDR2 is YNNKEL (reference sequence). The V end lost 2 bases, the J end lost 5 bases, and 12 bases lay between the germline ends.

Remarks on this clonotype: The antigen remains unidentified.

Study observations and caveats: Researchers found most expanded thyroid clonotypes above 0.001 in blood as well.

Sequenced sample: blood. The sequence was collected from a woman aged 40 to 50 with Graves' hyperthyroidism. The J gene is TRBJ1-2, the V gene TRBV3-1; D possibly corresponds to TRBD1 (5 bases). The CDR3 loop reads CASSQYSGPYGYTF. The DNA for the CDR3 is TGTGCCAGCAGCCAATACTCAGGGCCTTATGGCTACACCTTC.